This T cell receptor beta chain was captured by sequencing in a study of blood T cell repertoires in COVID-19. Study overall: Each recovered donor of Cohort 3 presented with two negative PCRs, clearance, or symptom resolution. Acute-phase and convalescent COVID-19 samples originated in the United States, Italy and Spain.

The CDR3 is 16 residues long. The V gene's germline CDR1 is MGHDK and CDR2 SYGVNS. Trimming took off 3 bases at V and 4 bases at J, with 18 bases between the two ends. This clone was seen a few times. Those who participated ranged in age from about 18 to 89 years and resided in about two dozen US areas. The study assigned cohorts using participant-reported clinical history. Assay used: immunoSEQ multiplex PCR; TCRdb lists only in-frame clones, some missing. The repertoire holds a few hundred thousand clones, with 80% to 90% as singletons. The sequenced sample was PBMCs or T cells enriched from blood (not recorded which). The rearrangement joins TRBV25-1 to TRBJ1-1; D is perhaps TRBD1 (6 bases). The clonotype comes from a young man in a cohort exposed to, infected with or recovered from COVID-19 (not recorded which). CDR3 in amino acids: CASSETFRGGGTEAFF. CDR3 bases: TGTGCCAGCAGTGAGACCTTCAGGGGTGGGGGCACTGAAGCTTTCTTT.